Each of the 13 T cell receptor beta chains below was sequenced from the same sample in a study of blood T cell repertoires in COVID-19. Profiling relied on immunoSEQ multiplex PCR, and the TCRdb table lists in-frame clones only, not all of them. This table has roughly 80,000 clones, about three quarters appearing once. The source material was peripheral blood. The receptors originated from a human donor in a cohort sampled during active COVID-19.

This clone was seen more than once but under ten times. The chain joins TRBV20-1 to TRBJ2-5; D unresolved. Trimming pared 7 bases from V and 1 base from J, leaving 7 bases between. The CDR3 spans 11 residues. Germline V lookup: CDR1 DFQATT, CDR2 SNEGSKA (reference sequence). In DNA form, the CDR3 reads TGCAGTGTTGGGCTCCAAGAGACCCAGTACTTC. As protein: CSVGLQETQYF.

V usage is TRBV12-3 or TRBV12-4 and J usage is TRBJ1-6, with D unclear. V lost 2 bases and J 10 bases, leaving 9 bases between the germline ends. This CDR3 is 13 amino acids long. CDR3 coding DNA: TGTGCCAGCAGTTTATGGGTTAGCTCACCCCTCCACTTT. Translating it yields CASSLWVSSPLHF.

This clone was found a few times. The gene calls are TRBV5-1 and TRBJ1-5; TRBD1 might be the D (5 bases). Deletions cut 0 bases from V and 9 bases from J, with 16 bases between. Germline CDR1 SGHRS, CDR2 YFSETQ. This CDR3 spans 15 amino acids. CDR3: CASSLAGDSLSPQHF. The CDR3 bases are TGCGCCAGCAGCTTGGCCGGGGACTCATTGTCGCCCCAGCATTTT.

This clone was detected a few times. The chain carries TRBV2 and TRBJ1-1; 9 bases map to TRBD1. The CDR3 runs 16 residues. The junction had 7 bases not matched to a gene; V was cut back by 3 bases and J by 2 bases. Germline lookup yields CDR1 SNHLY and CDR2 FYNNEI. For the CDR3, the DNA is TGTGCCAGCAGTGAGGGGGACAGGGTATATAACACTGAAGCTTTCTTT. It encodes CASSEGDRVYNTEAFF. Drawing the rest from reference TRBV2 and TRBJ1-1, the complete variable domain is EPEVTQTPSHQVTQMGQEVILRCVPISNHLYFYWYRQILGQKVEFLVSFYNNEISEKSEIFDDQFSVERPDGSNFTLKIRSTKLEDSAMYFCASSEGDRVYNTEAFFGQGTRLTVV.

Here the CDR3 DNA reads TGCGCCAGCAGCTTGGGACTAGATACGCAGTATTTT. Translation gives CASSLGLDTQYF. V and J are TRBV5-1 and TRBJ2-3; no reliable D call. This CDR3 region has 12 residues. CDR1 and CDR2 (germline): SGHRS, YFSETQ. Trimming removed 0 bases from V and 5 bases from J, with 4 bases in between.

The chain employs TRBV18 and TRBJ2-5; TRBD1 agrees at 10 bases. After removal of 2 bases from V and 4 bases from J, the junction contained 1 base not matched to a gene. The germline CDR1 and CDR2 sequences are KGHSH and LQKENI. There are 14 residues in the CDR3. The CDR3 protein is CASSPGDRGETQYF. CDR3 coding DNA: TGTGCCAGCTCACCAGGGGACAGGGGAGAGACCCAGTACTTC.

V and J are TRBV7-9 and TRBJ2-7; tentatively, D is TRBD1 (6 bases). Germline CDR1 reads SEHNR; CDR2 reads FQNEAQ (reference sequence). V was shortened by 5 bases and J by 3 bases, with 11 bases between the two germline ends. This CDR3 is built from 13 residues. This CDR3 is CASSLGQRYEQYF. In DNA form, the CDR3 reads TGTGCCAGCAGCCTCGGACAGCGCTACGAGCAGTACTTC.

Notes on this clone: The junction departs from germline at one end; a sequencing error may be responsible. This chain links TRBV28 with TRBJ2-4; maybe TRBD2 (6 bases). CDR3 length equals 11 residues. Germline V CDR1 and CDR2: MDHEN, SYDVKM. The CDR3 DNA follows: TGTGCCACCCTATCGCTCGGGACTTTGGACTTC. It yields the protein CATLSLGTLDF.

The gene calls are TRBV27 and TRBJ2-2, with 7 bases matching TRBD1. V lost 4 bases and J lost 6; bases outside the gene matches: 5. Germline V gene sequence: CDR1 MNHEY, CDR2 SMNVEV (reference sequence). This CDR3 comprises 14 residues. The DNA for the CDR3 is TGTGCCAGCAGTTCGACAGGGTGGGCCGGGGAGCTGTTTTTT. Its protein product is CASSSTGWAGELFF.

This clone was seen a handful of times. The rearrangement joins TRBV25-1 to TRBJ1-2; tentatively, D is TRBD1 (5 bases). CDR1 MGHDK and CDR2 SYGVNS come from the germline V gene. This CDR3 comprises 14 residues. Trimming shortened V by 2 bases and J by 7 bases, and 14 bases separated the two germline ends. This chain's CDR3 is CASSEAPRGTGYTF. DNA of the CDR3: TGTGCCAGCAGTGAAGCGCCCCGGGGGACTGGCTACACCTTC.

The V and J genes are TRBV21-1 and TRBJ2-7; the DNA was not used to check the table's D call, TRBD2. TRBV21-1 is termed a pseudogene. The CDR3 totals 16 residues. The CDR3 protein is CASKPRRGSLDYEQYF. As DNA, the CDR3 is TGTGCCAGCAAGCCCAGGAGGGGAAGCCTGGATTACGAGCAGTACTTC.

The chain couples TRBV5-1 to TRBJ2-5; 8 bases match TRBD1. Germline trimming cut 0 bases from V and 4 bases from J; bases unmatched to any gene: 8. This CDR3 is 16 amino acids long. Per the germline V gene, CDR1 is SGHRS and CDR2 is YFSETQ. The CDR3 DNA reads as TGCGCCAGCAGCTTGGAGCCACAGGGGGAAGGAGAGACCCAGTACTTC. This translates into CASSLEPQGEGETQYF.

A few counts support this clone. The chain is built from TRBV4-1 and TRBJ2-7; 10 positions agree with TRBD1. After removal of 1 base from V and 5 bases from J, the junction contained 5 bases not matched to a gene. CDR1 is MGHRA and CDR2 is YSYEKL in the germline V gene. The CDR3 covers 15 residues. Written as DNA, the CDR3 is TGCGCCAGCAGCCAAGCCAGGGACAGGGGACACGAGCAGTACTTC. It encodes CASSQARDRGHEQYF.